Below are 20 T cell receptor beta chains sequenced from a single sample in a study of cytomegalovirus exposure and HLA in healthy donors. PCR primers comprised 60 Vbeta and 13 Jbeta primers. Sequencing was performed with immunoSEQ multiplex PCR; in TCRdb, only in-frame clones are kept and a portion is missing. The sample has approximately 80,000 clones, approximately 72% seen once; the top ten hold around 10%. Material for sequencing was PBMCs. These receptors all stem from a woman between 35 and 50 years old in good health and CMV-seropositive.

Only a few counts were recorded for this clone. V and J are TRBV29-1 and TRBJ1-1, with D tentatively TRBD1 (5 bases). CDR1 SQVTM and CDR2 ANQGSEA come from the germline V gene. The ends were cut back, 5 bases at V and 5 bases at J, with 15 bases in the middle. This CDR3 comprises 13 residues. CDR3 protein: CSVSLQGGTEAFF. The CDR3 DNA reads as TGCAGCGTTAGTCTTCAGGGAGGGACTGAAGCTTTCTTT.

The chain has TRBV2 and TRBJ2-7, with D perhaps matching TRBD2 (5 bases). The CDR3 has 16 amino acids. Trimming took off 0 bases at V and 2 bases at J, with 14 bases between the two ends. Germline CDR1 is SNHLY and CDR2 is FYNNEI. For the CDR3, the DNA is TGTGCCAGCAGTGAAGCGTCTCTGGCGGGTACCTACGAGCAGTACTTC. Translated: CASSEASLAGTYEQYF.

This clone was counted a single time. V is TRBV28 and J is TRBJ1-2; 8 bases line up with TRBD1. CDR1 is MDHEN, CDR2 SYDVKM, per germline. This CDR3 spans 15 amino acids. V trimming: 6 bases; J trimming: 6 bases; junction bases outside the gene matches: 12. In nucleotides, the CDR3 is TGTGCCAGCAGACTCAGCGACAGGGGAGGCGATGGCTACACCTTC. Translation: CASRLSDRGGDGYTF.

V gene TRBV5-1 combines with J gene TRBJ2-3; TRBD1 agrees at 7 bases. The V gene's germline CDR1 is SGHRS and CDR2 YFSETQ. V lost 6 bases to trimming and J lost 2 bases; unmatched junction nucleotides: 9. CDR3 length equals 15 residues. Here the CDR3 reads CASNLDKGATDTQYF. The CDR3 DNA sequence: TGCGCCAGCAACCTAGATAAGGGGGCCACAGATACGCAGTATTTT.

The chain recombines TRBV6-1 with TRBJ2-1, with D perhaps TRBD2 (6 bases). V was cut by 0 bases and J by 10 bases, with 10 bases left in between. This CDR3 is 13 amino acids long. Germline-derived CDR1 and CDR2 are MNHNS and SASEGT. CDR3 DNA sequence: TGTGCCAGCAGTGAAGCCGGGCGGGGCGAGCAGTTCTTC. Amino acids: CASSEAGRGEQFF.

This chain links TRBV19 with TRBJ1-5; 7 nucleotides agree with TRBD1. This CDR3 is built from 16 residues. Trimming at V came to 7 bases and at J to 0 bases, leaving 9 bases not matched to a gene. Germline CDR1 reads LNHDA; CDR2 reads SQIVND (reference sequence). In DNA, the CDR3 is TGTGCCAGTACCTCCGGGACAGTCTATAGCAATCAGCCCCAGCATTTT. Protein product: CASTSGTVYSNQPQHF.

The J gene is TRBJ2-7, the V gene TRBV11-3; TRBD2 might be the D (6 bases). This CDR3 comprises 16 residues. CDR1 SGHNT and CDR2 YENEEA come from the germline V gene. V was cut by 0 bases and J by 2 bases, with 14 bases left in between. This CDR3 reads CASSLDWGGAPYEQYF. CDR3 coding DNA: TGTGCCAGCAGCTTAGATTGGGGCGGGGCGCCCTACGAGCAGTACTTC.

The chain couples TRBV7-2 to TRBJ1-2, with a weak D call TRBD1 (6 bases). CDR3 length: 15 residues. Germline lookup yields CDR1 SGHTA and CDR2 FQGNSA. V was clipped by 5 bases and J by 2 bases, with 15 bases between them. CDR3: CASSPTYQGNYGYTF. Written as DNA, the CDR3 is TGTGCCAGCAGCCCGACCTATCAGGGGAACTATGGCTACACCTTC.

V usage is TRBV5-4 and J usage is TRBJ2-7; D remains unclear. With 0 bases removed from V and 7 bases from J, the gap between germline ends came to 8 bases. This CDR3 region has 12 residues. CDR1 SGHNT and CDR2 YYREEE come from the germline V gene (reference sequence). The CDR3 loop is CASSLEFGEQYF. As DNA, the CDR3 is TGTGCCAGCAGCTTGGAATTCGGGGAGCAGTACTTC.

CDR3 residues: CASSQDQGPYGYTF. In nucleotides, the CDR3 is TGTGCCAGCAGCCAAGATCAGGGCCCCTATGGCTACACCTTC. The V gene is TRBV4-2, the J gene TRBJ1-2; D may be TRBD1 (5 bases). Trimming removed 0 bases from V and 4 bases from J, with 9 bases in between. Germline CDR1 reads LGHNA; CDR2 reads YNFKEQ. This CDR3 has 14 amino acids.

V is TRBV30 and J is TRBJ1-3; D is perhaps TRBD1 (6 bases). Germline V lookup: CDR1 GTSNPN, CDR2 SVGIG (reference sequence). The CDR3 is made up of 11 amino acids. The CDR3 loop is CGGGSGNTIYF. CDR3 DNA sequence: TGTGGAGGGGGCTCTGGAAACACCATATATTTT.

The chain has TRBV4-2 and TRBJ2-1; D may be TRBD2 (6 bases). Germline CDR1 is LGHNA and CDR2 is YNFKEQ. The CDR3 extends over 12 amino acids. Trimming removed 1 base from V and 9 bases from J, with 7 bases in between. The CDR3 nucleotides are TGTGCCAGCAGCCAAGGGGGGGTTGAGCAGTTCTTC. This translates into CASSQGGVEQFF.

This clone was found once. The rearrangement links TRBV11-2 to TRBJ1-2; 7 nucleotides match TRBD1. V trimming: 3 bases; J trimming: 8 bases; junction bases outside the gene matches: 12. The CDR3 sequence is 15 residues long. Per germline, CDR1 SGHAT and CDR2 FQNNGV. CDR3 in amino acids: CASSFRLEGAGGYTF. The CDR3 nucleotides are TGTGCCAGCAGCTTTAGATTGGAGGGGGCAGGAGGCTACACCTTC.

This clone has at least ten counts. V gene TRBV7-9 combines with J gene TRBJ2-5; TRBD1 might be the D (6 bases). Germline lookup yields CDR1 SEHNR and CDR2 FQNEAQ (reference sequence). The CDR3 is 15 residues long. Trimming cost V 1 base and J 4 bases, with 13 bases left between them. The CDR3 sequence is CASSLVGALGETQYF. In nucleotides, the CDR3 is TGTGCCAGCAGCTTAGTGGGGGCCCTCGGAGAGACCCAGTACTTC.

The chain recombines TRBV5-4 with TRBJ2-2, with 8 bases identical to TRBD1. The CDR3 spans 15 residues. Per germline, CDR1 SGHNT and CDR2 YYREEE (reference sequence). With 4 bases clipped from V and 5 bases from J, the junction kept 7 bases outside the gene matches. The CDR3 nucleotides are TGTGCCAGCAGCCCGGACAGGGAAAGAACCGGGGAGCTGTTTTTT. As protein: CASSPDRERTGELFF.

This chain connects TRBV5-4 to TRBJ1-2, with unresolved D. The length of the CDR3 is 15 residues. The germline CDR1 and CDR2 sequences are SGHNT and YYREEE (reference sequence). The V end lost 0 bases, the J end lost 2 bases, and 11 bases lay between the germline ends. The CDR3: CASSLEGSSNYGYTF. CDR3 sequence (DNA): TGTGCCAGCAGCTTGGAAGGGAGTTCAAACTATGGCTACACCTTC.

Notes on this clone: Lacking the conserved final phenylalanine or tryptophan, this CDR3 likely reflects a read error. V usage is TRBV7-9 and J usage is TRBJ1-1, with D perhaps TRBD1 (5 bases). Trimming removed 5 bases from V and 3 bases from J, with 10 bases in between. The CDR3 covers 13 residues. Germline loops: CDR1 SEHNR, CDR2 FQNEAQ (reference sequence). CDR3: CASSLQGDTEAFL. CDR3 in DNA: TGTGCCAGCAGCCTCCAGGGTGACACTGAAGCTTTCCTT.

The chain joins TRBV7-2 to TRBJ2-5; D possibly corresponds to TRBD2 (6 bases). V was trimmed by 5 bases and J by 0 bases, leaving 7 bases between them. CDR1 SGHTA and CDR2 FQGNSA come from the germline V gene. The CDR3 is made up of 13 amino acids. This CDR3 is CASSRDYQETQYF. The CDR3 DNA sequence: TGTGCCAGCAGCCGGGACTACCAAGAGACCCAGTACTTC.

CDR3: CASSFSGRETQYF. CDR3 DNA sequence: TGTGCCAGCAGCTTTAGCGGGAGGGAGACCCAGTACTTC. This chain links TRBV7-9 with TRBJ2-5; 10 bases line up with TRBD2. V dropped 3 bases and J dropped 5; count of bases not matched to a gene: 0. CDR3 length: 13 amino acids. Germline loops: CDR1 SEHNR, CDR2 FQNEAQ (reference sequence).

This chain joins TRBV5-4 and TRBJ2-5, with 9 bases identical to TRBD2. Per germline, CDR1 SGHNT and CDR2 YYREEE (reference sequence). After removal of 0 bases from V and 6 bases from J, the junction contained 15 bases not matched to a gene. The CDR3 extends over 18 amino acids. Written as DNA, the CDR3 is TGTGCCAGCAGCTTGGTCGATAGCGGGAGAGACGGTTTAAAGACCCAGTACTTC. As protein: CASSLVDSGRDGLKTQYF.